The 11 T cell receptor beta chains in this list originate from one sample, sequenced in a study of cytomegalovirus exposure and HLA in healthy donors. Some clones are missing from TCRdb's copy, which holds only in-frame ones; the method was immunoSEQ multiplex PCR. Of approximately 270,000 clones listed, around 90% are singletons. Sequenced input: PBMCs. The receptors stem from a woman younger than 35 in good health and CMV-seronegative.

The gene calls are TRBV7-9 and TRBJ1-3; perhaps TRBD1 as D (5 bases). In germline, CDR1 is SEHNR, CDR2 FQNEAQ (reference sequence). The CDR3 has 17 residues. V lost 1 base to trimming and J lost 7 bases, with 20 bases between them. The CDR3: CASSLDSSVPGGNTIYF. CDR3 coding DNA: TGTGCCAGCAGCTTAGATTCAAGTGTACCGGGGGGGAACACCATATATTTT.

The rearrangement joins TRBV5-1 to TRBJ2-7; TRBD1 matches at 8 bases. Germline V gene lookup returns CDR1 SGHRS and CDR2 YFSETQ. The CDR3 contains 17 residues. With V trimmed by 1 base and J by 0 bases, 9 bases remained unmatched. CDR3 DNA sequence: TGCGCCAGCAGCTTGACTATCAGGGGGCCAAGCTCCTACGAGCAGTACGTC. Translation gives CASSLTIRGPSSYEQYV.

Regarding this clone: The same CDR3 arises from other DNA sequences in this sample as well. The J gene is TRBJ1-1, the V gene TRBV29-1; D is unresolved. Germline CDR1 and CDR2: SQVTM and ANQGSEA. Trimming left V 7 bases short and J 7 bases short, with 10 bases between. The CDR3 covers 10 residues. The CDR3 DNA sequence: TGCAGCGCCGGGAAGAGTGAAGCTTTCTTT. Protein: CSAGKSEAFF. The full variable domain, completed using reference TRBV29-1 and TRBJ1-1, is SAVISQKPSRDICQRGTSLTIQCQVDSQVTMMFWYRQQPGQSLTLIATANQGSEATYESGFVIDKFPISRPNLTFSTLTVSNMSPEDSSIYLCSAGKSEAFFGQGTRLTVV.

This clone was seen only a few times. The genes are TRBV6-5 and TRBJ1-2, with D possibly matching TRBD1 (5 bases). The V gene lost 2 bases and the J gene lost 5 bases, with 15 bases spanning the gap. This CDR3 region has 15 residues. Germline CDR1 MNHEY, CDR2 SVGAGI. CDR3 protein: CASSYALGGGYGYTF. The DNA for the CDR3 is TGTGCCAGCAGTTACGCCCTTGGGGGAGGGTATGGCTACACCTTC.

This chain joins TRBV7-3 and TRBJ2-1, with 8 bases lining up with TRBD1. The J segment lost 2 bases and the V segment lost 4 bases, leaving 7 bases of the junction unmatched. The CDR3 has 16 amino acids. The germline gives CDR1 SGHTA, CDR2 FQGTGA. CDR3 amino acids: CASSSRTGRTYNEQFF. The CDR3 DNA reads TGTGCCAGCAGCTCCCGGACAGGGAGGACCTACAATGAGCAGTTCTTC.

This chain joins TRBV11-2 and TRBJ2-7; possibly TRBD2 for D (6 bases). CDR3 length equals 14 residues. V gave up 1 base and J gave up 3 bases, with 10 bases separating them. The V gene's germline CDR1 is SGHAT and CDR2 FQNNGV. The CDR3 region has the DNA TGTGCCAGCAGCTTAGTAGCGGAAAACTACGAGCAGTACGTC. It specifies CASSLVAENYEQYV.

The CDR3 bases are TGTGCCAGCAGTTCGTCGAGGAATCACACCGGGGAGCTGTTTTTT. Its translation is CASSSSRNHTGELFF. The chain carries TRBV27 and TRBJ2-2; D not resolved. This CDR3 comprises 15 residues. V dropped 4 bases and J dropped 3 bases, with 12 bases sitting between them. The V gene's germline CDR1 is MNHEY and CDR2 SMNVEV (reference sequence).

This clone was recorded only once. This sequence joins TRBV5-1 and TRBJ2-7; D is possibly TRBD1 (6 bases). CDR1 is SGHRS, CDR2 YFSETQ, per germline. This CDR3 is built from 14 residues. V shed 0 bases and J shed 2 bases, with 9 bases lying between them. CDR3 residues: CASSLVQGPYEQYF. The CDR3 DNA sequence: TGCGCCAGCAGCTTGGTACAGGGCCCCTACGAGCAGTACTTC.

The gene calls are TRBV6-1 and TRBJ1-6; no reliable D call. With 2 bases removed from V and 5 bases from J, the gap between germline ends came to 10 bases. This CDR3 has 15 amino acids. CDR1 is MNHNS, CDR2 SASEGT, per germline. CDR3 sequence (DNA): TGTGCCAGCAGTGAAACGTCGGCGGATAATTCACCCCTCCACTTT. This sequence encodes CASSETSADNSPLHF.

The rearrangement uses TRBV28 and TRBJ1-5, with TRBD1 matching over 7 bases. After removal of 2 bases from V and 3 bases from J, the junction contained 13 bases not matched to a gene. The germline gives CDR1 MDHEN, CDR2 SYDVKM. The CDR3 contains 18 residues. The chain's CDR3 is CASSLGSGGTDLNQPQHF. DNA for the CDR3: TGTGCCAGCAGTTTAGGCTCCGGCGGGACAGATCTCAATCAGCCCCAGCATTTT.

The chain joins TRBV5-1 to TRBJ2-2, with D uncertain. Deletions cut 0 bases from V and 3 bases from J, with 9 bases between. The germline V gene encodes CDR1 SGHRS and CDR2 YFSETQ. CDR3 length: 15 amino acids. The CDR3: CASSLVQVDTGELFF. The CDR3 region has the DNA TGCGCCAGCAGCTTGGTTCAGGTAGACACCGGGGAGCTGTTTTTT.